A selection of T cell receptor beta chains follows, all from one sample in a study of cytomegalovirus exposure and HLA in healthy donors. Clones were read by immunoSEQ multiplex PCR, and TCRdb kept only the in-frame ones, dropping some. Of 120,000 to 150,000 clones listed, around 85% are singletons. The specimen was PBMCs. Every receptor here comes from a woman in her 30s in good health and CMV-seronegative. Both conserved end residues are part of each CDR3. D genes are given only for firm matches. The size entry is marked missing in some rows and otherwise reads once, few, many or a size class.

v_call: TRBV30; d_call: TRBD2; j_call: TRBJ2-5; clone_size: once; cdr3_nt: TGTGCCTGGAGTGTACTGGAGGGAGGGGAGACCCAGTACTTC; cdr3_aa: CAWSVLEGGETQYF
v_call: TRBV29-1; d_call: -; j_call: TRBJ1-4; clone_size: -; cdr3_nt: TGCAGCGTTGAAGACGTCCAGGGCTCTGAAAAACTGTTTTTT; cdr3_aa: CSVEDVQGSEKLFF
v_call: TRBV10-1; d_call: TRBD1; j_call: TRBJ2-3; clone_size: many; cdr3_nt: TGCGCCAGCAGTGTGACAGGGTCCCCAGATACGCAGTATTTT; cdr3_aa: CASSVTGSPDTQYF
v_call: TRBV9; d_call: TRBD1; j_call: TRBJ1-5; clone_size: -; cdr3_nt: TGTGCCAGCAGCGCTGAGGGACAGGGGGGTCAGCCCCAGCATTTT; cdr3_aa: CASSAEGQGGQPQHF
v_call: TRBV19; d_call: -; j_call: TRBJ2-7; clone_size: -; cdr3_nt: TGTGCCAGTAGTGAAAAGACTAGTCGCCTCTACGAGCAGTACTTC; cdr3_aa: CASSEKTSRLYEQYF
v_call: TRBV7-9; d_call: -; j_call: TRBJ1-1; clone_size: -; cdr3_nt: TGTGCCAGCAGCTTAGCTCGGCAGGGGCTCACTGAAGCTTTCTTT; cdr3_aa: CASSLARQGLTEAFF
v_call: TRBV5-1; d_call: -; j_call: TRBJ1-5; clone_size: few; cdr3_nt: TGCGCCAGCAGCTTGGACTCGGGAAATCAGCCCCAGCATTTT; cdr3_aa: CASSLDSGNQPQHF
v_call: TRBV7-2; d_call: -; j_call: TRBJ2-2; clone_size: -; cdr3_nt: TGTGCCAGCAGCTGGGGGGCCGGGGAGCTGTTTTTT; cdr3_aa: CASSWGAGELFF
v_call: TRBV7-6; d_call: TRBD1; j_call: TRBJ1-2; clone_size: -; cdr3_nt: TGTGCCAGCAGCCCACAGGGGGGTACCTATGGCTACACCTTC; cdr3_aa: CASSPQGGTYGYTF
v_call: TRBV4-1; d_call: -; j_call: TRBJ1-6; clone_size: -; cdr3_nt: TGCGCCAGCAGCCAAGAATGGGGCGAAGGGTCACCCCTCCACTTT; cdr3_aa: CASSQEWGEGSPLHF
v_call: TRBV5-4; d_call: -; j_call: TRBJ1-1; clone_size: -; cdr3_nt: TGTGCCAGCAGCTTATCCGGTCTGCACACTGAAGCTTTCTTT; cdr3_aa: CASSLSGLHTEAFF
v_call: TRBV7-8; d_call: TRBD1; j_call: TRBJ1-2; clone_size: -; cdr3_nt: TGTGCCAGCAGCACCCGGACAGGAAATGGCTACACCTTC; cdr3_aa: CASSTRTGNGYTF
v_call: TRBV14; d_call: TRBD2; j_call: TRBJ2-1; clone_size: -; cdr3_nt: TGTGCCAGCAGTCCTAGCGGGAGATGGTTCAATGAGCAGTTCTTC; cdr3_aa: CASSPSGRWFNEQFF
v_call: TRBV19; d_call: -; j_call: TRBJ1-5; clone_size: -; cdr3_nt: TGTGCCAGTAGTATAGAGAGACCGTCAGGGCAGCCCCAGCATTTT; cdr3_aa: CASSIERPSGQPQHF
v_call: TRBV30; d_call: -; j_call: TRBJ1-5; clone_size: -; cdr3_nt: TGTGCCTGGAGTCTCGGACATTTATTCAATCAGCCCCAGCATTTT; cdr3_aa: CAWSLGHLFNQPQHF
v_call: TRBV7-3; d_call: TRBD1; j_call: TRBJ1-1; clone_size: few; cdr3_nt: TGTGCCAGCAGACCAACAGGGGGCGCGGGCACTGAAGCTTTCTTT; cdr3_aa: CASRPTGGAGTEAFF
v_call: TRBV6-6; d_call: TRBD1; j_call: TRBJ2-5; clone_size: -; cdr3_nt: TGTGCCAGCAGTCCATCCTCGGGACAGGGAGAGGAGACCCAGTACTTC; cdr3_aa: CASSPSSGQGEETQYF
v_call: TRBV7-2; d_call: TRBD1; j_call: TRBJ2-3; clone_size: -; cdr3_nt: TGTGCCAGCAGCCCCGGGACAGGGTCAACAGATACGCAGTATTTT; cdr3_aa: CASSPGTGSTDTQYF
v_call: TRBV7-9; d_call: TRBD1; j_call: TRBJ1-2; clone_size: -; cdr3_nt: TGTGCCAGCAGCGCTAGAGGGGGCAACTATGGCTACACCTTC; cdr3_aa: CASSARGGNYGYTF
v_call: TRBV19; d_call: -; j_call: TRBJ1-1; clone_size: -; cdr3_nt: TGTGCCAGTAGTATTCGGAGAGGCAGATTACGAGTTGGGAACACTGAAGCTTTCTTT; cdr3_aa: CASSIRRGRLRVGNTEAFF
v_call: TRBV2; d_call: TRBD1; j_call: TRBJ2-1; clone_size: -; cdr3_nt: TGTGCCAGCAAACGGGGACAGGGGGCCTACAATGAGCAGTTCTTC; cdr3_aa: CASKRGQGAYNEQFF
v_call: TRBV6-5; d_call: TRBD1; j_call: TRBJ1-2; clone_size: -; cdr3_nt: TGTGCCAGCAGACCAACAGGGGGCGATGGCTACACCTTC; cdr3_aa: CASRPTGGDGYTF
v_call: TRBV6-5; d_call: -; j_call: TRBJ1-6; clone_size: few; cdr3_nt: TGTGCCAGCAGTTACTCTACTCAGGCGGGGTCACCCCTCCACTTT; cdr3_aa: CASSYSTQAGSPLHF
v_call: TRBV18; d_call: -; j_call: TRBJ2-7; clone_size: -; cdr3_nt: TGTGCCAGCTCAGAGGGCTACGAGCAGTACTTC; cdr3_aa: CASSEGYEQYF
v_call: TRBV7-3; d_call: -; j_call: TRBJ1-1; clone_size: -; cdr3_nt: TGTGCCAGCAGCTTTAGCAGGAACACTGAAGCTTTCTTT; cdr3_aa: CASSFSRNTEAFF
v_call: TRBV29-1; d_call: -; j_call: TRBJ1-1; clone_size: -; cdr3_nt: TGCAGCACGGGAGAGGGGAGAAGTTCGGCGACTGAAGCTTTCTTT; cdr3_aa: CSTGEGRSSATEAFF
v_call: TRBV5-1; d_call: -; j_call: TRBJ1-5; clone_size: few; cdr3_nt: TGCGCCAGCAGCCCGGACGGGGGGTGGAATCAGCCCCAGCATTTT; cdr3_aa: CASSPDGGWNQPQHF
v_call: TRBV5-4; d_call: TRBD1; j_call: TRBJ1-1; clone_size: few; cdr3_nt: TGTGCCAGCAGCTTGGAACAGGGGGGCACTGAAGCTTTCTTT; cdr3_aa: CASSLEQGGTEAFF
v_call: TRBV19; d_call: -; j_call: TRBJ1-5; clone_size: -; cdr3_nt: TGTGCCAGTAGTTCTTCGGCAAGAGGCGCGGGGCCCCAGCATTTT; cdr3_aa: CASSSSARGAGPQHF
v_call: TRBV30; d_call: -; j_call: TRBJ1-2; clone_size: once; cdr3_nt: TGTGCCTGGAATTTAGGGGGACGGATGAACTATGGCTACACCTTC; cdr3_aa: CAWNLGGRMNYGYTF
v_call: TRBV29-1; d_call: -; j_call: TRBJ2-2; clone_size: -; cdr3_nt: TGCAGCGTTGCCTGGAGGAACACCGGGGAGCTGTTTTTT; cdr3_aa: CSVAWRNTGELFF
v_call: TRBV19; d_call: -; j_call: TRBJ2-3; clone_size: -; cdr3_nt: TGTGCCAGTAGTGAGGGAAACACAGATACGCAGTATTTT; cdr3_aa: CASSEGNTDTQYF
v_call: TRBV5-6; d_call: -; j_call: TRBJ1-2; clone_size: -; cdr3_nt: TGTGCCAGCAGCTTGGTTGGTCTGGCTGGCTACACCTTC; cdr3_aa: CASSLVGLAGYTF
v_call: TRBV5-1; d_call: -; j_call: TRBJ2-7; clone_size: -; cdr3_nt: TGCGCCAGCAGCTTGTTAGGAGTGGCCTACGAGCAGTACTTC; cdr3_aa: CASSLLGVAYEQYF
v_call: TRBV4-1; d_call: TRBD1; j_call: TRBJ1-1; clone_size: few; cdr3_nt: TGCGCCAGCAGCCAAGACAGGGGGATGAACACTGAAGCTTTCTTT; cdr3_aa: CASSQDRGMNTEAFF
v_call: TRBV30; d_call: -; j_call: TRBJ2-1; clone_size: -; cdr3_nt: TGTGCCTGGAGTGACGCCTCCCGAGGCGTGCAGTTCTTC; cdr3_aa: CAWSDASRGVQFF
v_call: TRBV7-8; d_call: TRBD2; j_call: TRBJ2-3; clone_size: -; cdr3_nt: TGTGCCAGCAGCTTAATGGCGGGGGGGCCAGATACGCAGTATTTT; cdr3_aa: CASSLMAGGPDTQYF
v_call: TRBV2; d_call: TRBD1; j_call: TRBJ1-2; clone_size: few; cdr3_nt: TGTGCCAGCAGTGATCACCAGGGGGCCTACGGCTACACCTTC; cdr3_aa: CASSDHQGAYGYTF
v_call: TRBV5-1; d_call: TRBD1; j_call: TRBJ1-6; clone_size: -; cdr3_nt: TGCGCCAGCAGTGAACAGACAGGGAATTCACCCCTCCACTTT; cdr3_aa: CASSEQTGNSPLHF
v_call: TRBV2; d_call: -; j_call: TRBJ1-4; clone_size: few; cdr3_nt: TGTGCCAGCAGTGAGGAGGGCGTAGATCGCGGAAAACTGTTTTTT; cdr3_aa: CASSEEGVDRGKLFF
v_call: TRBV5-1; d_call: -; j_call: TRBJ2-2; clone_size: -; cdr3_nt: TGCGCCAGCAGCTTGTACGGGACACCGAACACCGGGGAGCTGTTTTTT; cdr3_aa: CASSLYGTPNTGELFF
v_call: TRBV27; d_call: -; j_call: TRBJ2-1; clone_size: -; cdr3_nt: TGTGCCAGCAGTTCCGGACAGACATACAATGAGCAGTTCTTC; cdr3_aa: CASSSGQTYNEQFF
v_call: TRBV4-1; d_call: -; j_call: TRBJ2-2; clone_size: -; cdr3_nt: TGCGCCAGCAGTTACAGGGCCCGGAACACCGGGGAGCTGTTTTTT; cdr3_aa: CASSYRARNTGELFF
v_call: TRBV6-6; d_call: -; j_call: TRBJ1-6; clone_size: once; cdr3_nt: TGTGCCCTAAGAAGCCGGACAATGTCACCCCTCCACTTT; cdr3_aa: CALRSRTMSPLHF
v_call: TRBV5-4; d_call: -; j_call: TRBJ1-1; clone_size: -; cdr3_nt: TGTGCCAGCAGCTCACAGGGAATCGACGCTTTCTTT; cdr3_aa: CASSSQGIDAFF
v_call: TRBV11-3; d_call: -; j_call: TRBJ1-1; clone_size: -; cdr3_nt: TGTGCCAGCAGCTTAGGGTCCCAGGGTACAACTTTCTTT; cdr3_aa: CASSLGSQGTTFF
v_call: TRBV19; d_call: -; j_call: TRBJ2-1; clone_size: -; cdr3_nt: TGTGCCAGTAGTATTGGGACTCGCGATGAGCAGTTCTTC; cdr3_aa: CASSIGTRDEQFF
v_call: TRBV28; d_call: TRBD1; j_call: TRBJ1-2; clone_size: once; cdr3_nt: TGTGCCAGCAGCAGGGGGCTTGGTGGCTACACCTTC; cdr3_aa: CASSRGLGGYTF
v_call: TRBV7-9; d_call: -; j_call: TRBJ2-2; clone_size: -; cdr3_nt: TGTGCCAGGGGCCCCGTTCGACAGGTTGGGAACACCGGGGAGCTGTTTTTT; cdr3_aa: CARGPVRQVGNTGELFF
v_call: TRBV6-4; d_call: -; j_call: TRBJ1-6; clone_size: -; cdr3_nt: TGTGCCAGCAGTGATTCCTCAGGGTGGCAATCACCCCTCCACTTT; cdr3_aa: CASSDSSGWQSPLHF
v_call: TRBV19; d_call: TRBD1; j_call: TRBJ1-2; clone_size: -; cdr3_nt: TGTGCCAGTAGTAAACCCCGGACAGGGGGGGGCTATGGCTACACCTTC; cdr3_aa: CASSKPRTGGGYGYTF
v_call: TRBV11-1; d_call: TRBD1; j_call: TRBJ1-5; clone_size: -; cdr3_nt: TGTGCCAGCAGCTTTGACAGGGGGATCAATCAGCCCCAGCATTTT; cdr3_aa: CASSFDRGINQPQHF
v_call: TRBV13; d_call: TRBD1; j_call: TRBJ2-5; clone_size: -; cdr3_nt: TGTGCCAGCAGCTTACGGACAGGAATAGAAACGACGAGGGAGACCCAGTACTTC; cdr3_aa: CASSLRTGIETTRETQYF
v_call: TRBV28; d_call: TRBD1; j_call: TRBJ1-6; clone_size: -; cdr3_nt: TGTGCCAGCAGTACCCCTCAGGGGGCTGATTCACCCCTCCACTTT; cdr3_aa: CASSTPQGADSPLHF